The 12 T cell receptor beta chains reported below all come from one sample, sequenced in a study of T cell repertoires in cytomegalovirus infection. One entry per CDR3 protein results from TCRdb running MiXCR on the reads. The data hold 600,000 to 800,000 distinct CDR3 sequences, with 20% to 30% observed a single time. Sequencing was performed on CD8+ T cells from PBMCs. The receptors here all came from a human donor in good health (CMV status not recorded). Some clones in this sample may be carry-over from other donors' samples.

Many counts were recorded for this clonotype. The rearrangement uses TRBV28 and TRBJ1-5; 10 bases line up with TRBD1. The CDR3 extends over 14 amino acids. Germline CDR1 and CDR2: MDHEN and SYDVKM. Germline trimming cut 8 bases from V and 6 bases from J; bases unmatched to any gene: 7. In DNA, the CDR3 is TGTGCCAGCTGCTCCGGGACAGGGGTTCAGCCCCAGCATTTT. Translated: CASCSGTGVQPQHF.

V is TRBV12-3 or TRBV12-4 and J is TRBJ2-1, with D unresolved. V was pared by 6 bases and J by 8 bases, with 11 bases between. This CDR3 is 12 amino acids long. DNA of the CDR3: TGTGCCAGCAGGATAACCAGCGATGAGCAGTTCTTC. This sequence encodes CASRITSDEQFF.

This clonotype was detected ten times or more. The CDR3 nucleotides read TGTGCCAGCAGCACAGGGGGGCCCCGCTACGAGCAGTACGTC. It translates to CASSTGGPRYEQYV. The V call is TRBV7-9, the J call TRBJ2-7; 8 bases agree with TRBD1. The germline gives CDR1 SEHNR, CDR2 FQNEAQ (reference sequence). The CDR3 is made up of 14 amino acids. V lost 5 bases to trimming and J lost 3 bases; unmatched junction nucleotides: 6.

Points on this clonotype: This may be a read error, as it is one base from a much larger clone. The gene calls are TRBV5-5 and TRBJ1-1, with TRBD1 as a possible D gene (5 bases). V lost 5 bases to trimming and J lost 4 bases, with 15 bases between them. This CDR3 region has 14 residues. From germline, CDR1 is SGHKS and CDR2 YYEKEE (reference sequence). The CDR3 region has the DNA TGTGCCAGCAGACCTCCCCAGGGTCTCACTGAAGCTTTCTTT. Translated, it gives CASRPPQGLTEAFF. Full variable domain (outside the CDR3, taken from reference TRBV5-5 and TRBJ1-1): DAGVTQSPTHLIKTRGQQVTLRCSPISGHKSVSWYQQVLGQGPQFIFQYYEKEERGRGNFPDRFSARQFPNYSSELNVNALLLGDSALYLCASRPPQGLTEAFFGQGTRLTVV.

The chain combines TRBV7-6 with TRBJ2-3; D is possibly TRBD2 (7 bases). In germline, CDR1 is SGHVS, CDR2 FNYEAQ. V dropped 1 base and J dropped 5 bases, with 13 bases sitting between them. The CDR3 length is 15 residues. The CDR3 bases are TGTGCCAGCAGCTTAGGGGGGGGGGCCGTAGATACGCAGTATTTT. It yields the protein CASSLGGGAVDTQYF.

The V and J genes are TRBV12-3 or TRBV12-4 and TRBJ1-6; D is uncertain. The V and J ends lost 6 bases and 9 bases respectively, with 6 bases between them. This CDR3 spans 11 amino acids. For the CDR3, the DNA is TGTGCCAGCAGATTTGGTTCACCCCTCCACTTT. Protein: CASRFGSPLHF.

The rearrangement uses TRBV7-9 and TRBJ2-5, with 9 nucleotides matching TRBD2. The V and J ends lost 2 bases and 5 bases, in that order; junction bases with no gene match: 6. The germline V gene has CDR1 SEHNR and CDR2 FQNEAQ (reference sequence). The CDR3 totals 15 residues. The CDR3 reads CASSLSAGGMETQYF. As DNA, the CDR3 is TGTGCCAGCAGCTTATCCGCGGGGGGGATGGAGACCCAGTACTTC.

This clonotype was counted at least ten times. This chain uses TRBV7-9 with TRBJ2-7; no reliable D call. V was trimmed by 4 bases and J by 6 bases, leaving 16 bases between them. The CDR3 extends over 14 amino acids. From germline, CDR1 is SEHNR and CDR2 FQNEAQ (reference sequence). The CDR3 region has the DNA TGTGCCAGCAGCTCGGACGAATTAAGGCTCGAGCAGTACTTC. Translation gives CASSSDELRLEQYF. The variable domain in full, with the rest retrieved from reference TRBV7-9 and TRBJ2-7, is DTGVSQNPRHKITKRGQNVTFRCDPISEHNRLYWYRQTLGQGPEFLTYFQNEAQLEKSRLLSDRFSAERPKGSFSTLEIQRTEQGDSAMYLCASSSDELRLEQYFGPGTRLTVT.

This clonotype was recorded many times. The chain links TRBV7-8 to TRBJ2-1; D ambiguous. V was shortened by 4 bases and J by 4 bases, with 17 bases between the two germline ends. Germline V lookup: CDR1 SGHVS, CDR2 FQNEAQ. The CDR3 consists of 16 residues. Here the CDR3 DNA reads TGTGCCAGCAGCTCCAGGAGTTCCGACACGTACAATGAGCAGTTCTTC. Translated: CASSSRSSDTYNEQFF. Supplemented by reference TRBV7-8 and TRBJ2-1, the full variable domain reads GAGVSQSPRYKVAKRGQDVALRCDPISGHVSLFWYQQALGQGPEFLTYFQNEAQLDKSGLPSDRFFAERPEGSVSTLKIQRTQQEDSAVYLCASSSRSSDTYNEQFFGPGTRLTVL.

The CDR3 sequence is CASSFDDFSYNEQFF. The CDR3, as DNA: TGTGCCAGCAGTTTTGATGATTTCTCCTACAATGAGCAGTTCTTC. The chain couples TRBV28 to TRBJ2-1; D gene uncertain. The germline CDR1 and CDR2 sequences are MDHEN and SYDVKM. CDR3 size: 15 residues. Trimming removed 3 bases from V and 0 bases from J, with 9 bases in between.

This clonotype was detected a few times. The chain recombines TRBV6-2 or TRBV6-3 with TRBJ1-1, with TRBD1 matching over 7 bases. With 6 bases clipped from V and 3 bases from J, the junction kept 4 bases outside the gene matches. The CDR3 loop spans 13 amino acids. The germline V gene has CDR1 MNHEY and CDR2 SVGEGT. In DNA form, the CDR3 reads TGTGCCAGCAGAGACAGGGACTACACTGAAGCTTTCTTT. Translation gives CASRDRDYTEAFF.

This chain joins TRBV10-3 and TRBJ2-7; weak D call: TRBD2 (7 bases). The length of the CDR3 is 15 residues. Between the trimmed V and J ends, which lost 7 bases and 2 bases, there was a span of 18 bases. The germline V gene encodes CDR1 ENHRY and CDR2 SYGVKD. The CDR3 sequence: CAITEGGEAAYEQYF. In DNA form, the CDR3 reads TGTGCCATCACCGAGGGGGGGGAGGCCGCCTACGAGCAGTACTTC.